This T cell receptor (beta chain) was found in a study of T-cell memory formation after mild COVID-19. 5'RACE primed at constant segments yielded TCR alpha and TCR beta cDNA libraries bearing sample barcodes and UMIs. TCRdb passed the 5' RACE reads through MiXCR, listing each CDR3 protein once. The data show hundreds of thousands of distinct CDR3 sequences, 15% to 20% seen once. Trimming removed 4 bases from V and 1 base from J, with 8 bases in between. The CDR3 is 14 residues long. Per germline, CDR1 SNHLY and CDR2 FYNNEI. This clonotype was counted only a few times. Its antigen is currently unknown. Regarding the study as a whole: Among clones contracting day 15 to 85, CD4/CD8 was balanced, whereas later expanders leaned CD4+. Some SARS-CoV-2-responding clones were already detected in memory before infection.

The sequence came from an adult woman who had mild COVID-19 (a few samples of this study predate the infection). Cell type and time point are not known. This chain connects TRBV2 to TRBJ2-1, with unresolved D. Sequences were obtained from PBMCs or a T cell subset sorted from them (not recorded which). CDR3 DNA sequence: TGTGCCAGCAGTGCTACGGGTTCCTACAATGAGCAGTTCTTC. This translates into CASSATGSYNEQFF. Variable domain in full (rest from reference TRBV2 and TRBJ2-1): EPEVTQTPSHQVTQMGQEVILRCVPISNHLYFYWYRQILGQKVEFLVSFYNNEISEKSEIFDDQFSVERPDGSNFTLKIRSTKLEDSAMYFCASSATGSYNEQFFGPGTRLTVL.